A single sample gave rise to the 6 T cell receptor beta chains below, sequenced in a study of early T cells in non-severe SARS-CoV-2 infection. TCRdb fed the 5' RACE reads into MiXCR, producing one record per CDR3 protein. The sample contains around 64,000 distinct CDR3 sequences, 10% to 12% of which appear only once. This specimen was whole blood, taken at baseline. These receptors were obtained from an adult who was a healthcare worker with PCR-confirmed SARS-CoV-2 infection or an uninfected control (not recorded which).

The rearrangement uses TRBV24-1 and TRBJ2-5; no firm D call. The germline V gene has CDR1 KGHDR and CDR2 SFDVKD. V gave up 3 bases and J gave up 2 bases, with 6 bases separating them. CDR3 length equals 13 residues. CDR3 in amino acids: CATSDPRQETQYF. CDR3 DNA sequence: TGTGCCACCAGTGATCCCAGACAAGAGACCCAGTACTTC.

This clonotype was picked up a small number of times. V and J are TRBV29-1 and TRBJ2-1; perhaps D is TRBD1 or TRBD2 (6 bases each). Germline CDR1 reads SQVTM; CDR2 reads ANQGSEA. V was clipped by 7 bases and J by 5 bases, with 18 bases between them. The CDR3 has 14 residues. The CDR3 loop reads CSASWGARNNEQFF. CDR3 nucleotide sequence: TGCAGCGCGTCCTGGGGGGCCAGGAACAATGAGCAGTTCTTC.

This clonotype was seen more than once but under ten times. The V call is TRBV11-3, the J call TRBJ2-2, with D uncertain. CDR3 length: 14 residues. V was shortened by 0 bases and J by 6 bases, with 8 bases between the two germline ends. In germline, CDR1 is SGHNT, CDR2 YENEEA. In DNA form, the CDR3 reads TGTGCCAGCAGCTTAGATTCTGGAGCCGGGGAGCTGTTTTTT. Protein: CASSLDSGAGELFF.

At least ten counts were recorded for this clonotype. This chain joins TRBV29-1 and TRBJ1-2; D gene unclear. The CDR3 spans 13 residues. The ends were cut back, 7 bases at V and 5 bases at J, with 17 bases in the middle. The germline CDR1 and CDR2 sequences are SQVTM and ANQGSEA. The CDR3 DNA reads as TGCAGCGGGGGAAAGGAAAGGGATTATGGCTACACCTTC. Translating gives CSGGKERDYGYTF.

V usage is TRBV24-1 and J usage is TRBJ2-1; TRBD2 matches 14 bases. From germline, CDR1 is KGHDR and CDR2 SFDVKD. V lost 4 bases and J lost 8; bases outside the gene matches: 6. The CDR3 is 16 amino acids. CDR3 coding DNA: TGTGCCACCAGTGACGGGACTAGCGGGGGCTTGTATGAGCAGTTCTTC. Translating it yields CATSDGTSGGLYEQFF.

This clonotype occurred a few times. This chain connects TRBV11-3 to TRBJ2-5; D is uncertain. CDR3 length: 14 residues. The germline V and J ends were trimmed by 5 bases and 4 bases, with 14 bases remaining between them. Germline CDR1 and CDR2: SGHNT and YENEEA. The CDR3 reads CASSPRSFRETQYF. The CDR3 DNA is TGTGCCAGCAGCCCCCGGAGCTTCAGAGAGACCCAGTACTTC.